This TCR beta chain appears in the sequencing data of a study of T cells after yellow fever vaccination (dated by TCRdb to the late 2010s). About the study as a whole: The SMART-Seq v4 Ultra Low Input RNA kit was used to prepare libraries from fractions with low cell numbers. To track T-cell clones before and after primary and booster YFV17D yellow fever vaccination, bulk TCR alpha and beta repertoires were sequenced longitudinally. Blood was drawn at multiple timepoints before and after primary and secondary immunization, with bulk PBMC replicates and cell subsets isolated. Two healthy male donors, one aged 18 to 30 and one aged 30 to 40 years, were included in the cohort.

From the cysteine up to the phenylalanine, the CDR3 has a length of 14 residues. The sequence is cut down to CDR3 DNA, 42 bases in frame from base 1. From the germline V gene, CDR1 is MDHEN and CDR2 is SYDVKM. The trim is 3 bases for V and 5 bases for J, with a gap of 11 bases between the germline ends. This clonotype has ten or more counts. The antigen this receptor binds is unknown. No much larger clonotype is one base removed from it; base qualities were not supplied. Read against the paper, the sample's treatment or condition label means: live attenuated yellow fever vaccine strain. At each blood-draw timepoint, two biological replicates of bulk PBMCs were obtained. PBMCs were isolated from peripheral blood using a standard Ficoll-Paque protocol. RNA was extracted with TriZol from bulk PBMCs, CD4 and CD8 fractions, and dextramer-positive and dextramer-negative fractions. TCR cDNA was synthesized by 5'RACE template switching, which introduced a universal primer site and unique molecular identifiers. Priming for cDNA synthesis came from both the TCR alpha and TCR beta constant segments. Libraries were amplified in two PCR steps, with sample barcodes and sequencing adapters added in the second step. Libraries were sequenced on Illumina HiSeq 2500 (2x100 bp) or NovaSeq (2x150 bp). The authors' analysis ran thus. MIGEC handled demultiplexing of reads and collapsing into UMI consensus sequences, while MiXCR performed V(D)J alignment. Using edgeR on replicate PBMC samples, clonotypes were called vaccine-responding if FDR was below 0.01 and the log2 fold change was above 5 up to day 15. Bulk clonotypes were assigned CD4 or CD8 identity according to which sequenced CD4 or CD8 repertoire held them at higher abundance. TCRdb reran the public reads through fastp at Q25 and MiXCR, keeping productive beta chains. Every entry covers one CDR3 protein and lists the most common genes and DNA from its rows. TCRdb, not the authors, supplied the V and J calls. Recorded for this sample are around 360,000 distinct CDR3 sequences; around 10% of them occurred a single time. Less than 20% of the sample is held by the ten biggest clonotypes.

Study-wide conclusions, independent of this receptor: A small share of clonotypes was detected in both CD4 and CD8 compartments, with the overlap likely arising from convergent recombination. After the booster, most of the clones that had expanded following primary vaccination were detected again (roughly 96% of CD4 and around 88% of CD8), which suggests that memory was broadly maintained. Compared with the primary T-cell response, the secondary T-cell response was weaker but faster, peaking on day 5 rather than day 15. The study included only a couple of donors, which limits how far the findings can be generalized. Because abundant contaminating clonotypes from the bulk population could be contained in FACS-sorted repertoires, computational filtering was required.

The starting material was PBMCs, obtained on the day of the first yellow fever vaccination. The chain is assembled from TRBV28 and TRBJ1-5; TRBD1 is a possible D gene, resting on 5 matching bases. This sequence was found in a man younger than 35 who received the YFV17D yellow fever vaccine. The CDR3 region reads CASSFSRTYQPQHF. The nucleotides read TGTGCCAGCAGTTTTTCCAGGACATATCAGCCCCAGCATTTT.